This T cell receptor (beta chain) originates from a study of blood T cell repertoires in COVID-19 (dated by TCRdb to 2018 to 2020). General notes on the study: Collaborator samples came from the United States, Italy and Spain and covered acute and convalescent phases of COVID-19. The prospective study material was composed of cDNA or gDNA derived from T cells, B-cell-depleted T cells, or PBMCs. The dataset comprised deeply sampled blood TCRbeta repertoires from subjects exposed to, actively infected with, or recovered from COVID-19. A freely available public database, intended as a resource for researchers studying the immune response to SARS-CoV-2, is where the repertoires were released. Samples were obtained from the ongoing ImmuneRACE study (first 160 participants) and from roughly 1,300 subjects provided by 6 global collaborators. A de-identified subject ID, COVID-19 status, age in years and sex were almost always included in the sample metadata. Where available, HLA class I and class II types were taken from metadata supplied by the sample provider and were not determined by assay-based typing.

TCRbeta CDR3 regions were amplified from genomic DNA using the immunoSEQ Assay, a bias-controlled multiplex PCR. On the authors' methods: The number of nucleated cells in each sample was estimated by amplification of reference gene primers within the assay. To quantify the absolute abundance of each unique TCRbeta CDR3 rearrangement, sequence reads were collapsed and filtered. For each sample, productive Simpson clonality was calculated as the square root of Simpson's diversity index over productive rearrangements. The immuneACCESS repertoire file appears here via TCRdb, limited to in-frame rearrangements. These files lack a portion of the clones; in checked studies, under half of the deficit traces to unresolved V genes, and the cause of the others is not known. The V and J calls and clone size come from that table; D and trimming were worked out from the DNA. The sample table shows around 55,000 clones, and approximately 82% are seen once. The top ten clones comprise about 6% of the sample.

Whole blood was collected in K2EDTA tubes by collaborating institutions according to the institutions' own protocols. For TCRbeta analysis, collaborator samples were shipped as frozen whole blood, as isolated PBMCs, or as DNA extracted from either sample type. CDR3 length: 15 amino acids, cysteine to phenylalanine. The only DNA kept is the CDR3, 45 bases in frame from the first base. CDR1 and CDR2, looked up from the germline V gene (reference sequence), are LNHNV and YYDKDF. V is pruned by 1 base and J by 0 bases, leaving 0 bases of the junction without a gene match. Points the paper makes about the study in general: The amount of clinical and demographic metadata varied by source and participant and was provided uncurated.

Remarks on this clone: Its antigen has not been determined. The input lacks base qualities; no much larger clone sits a single base away.

The origin of this receptor is a human donor in a cohort sampled during active or convalescent COVID-19. The chain uses TRBV15 and TRBJ2-7; 10 junctional bases match TRBD1. What was sequenced was peripheral blood. In nucleotides, the sequence is TGTGCCACCAGCAGAGGACAGGGGGCCTCCTACGAGCAGTACTTC. The resulting protein is CATSRGQGASYEQYF.